The 28 T cell receptor beta chains given below trace back to one sample, sequenced in a study of beta chain features in type 1 diabetes. The isolated RNA, all of it, was reverse transcribed, so expressed TCRB transcripts were what got sequenced. The method was immunoSEQ multiplex PCR; TCRdb's version includes in-frame clones alone and lacks a portion of them. The table records 200,000 to 250,000 clones, about 26% of them present only once. Sequencing input: central memory CD4+ T cells from blood. Receptors originate from a man younger than 45 in good health.

This clone came up a few times. The chain employs TRBV11-3 and TRBJ2-1, with 9 bases lining up with TRBD2. This CDR3 has 15 amino acids. J lost 9 bases, V lost 5 bases, and 11 bases had no gene match. Germline CDR1 reads SGHNT; CDR2 reads YENEEA. CDR3 bases: TGTGCCAGCAGCCCCCTAGCGGGAAGGTCGCTTGAGCAGTTCTTC. Translated: CASSPLAGRSLEQFF.

The chain is built from TRBV7-9 and TRBJ2-1; no clear D gene. Trimming took 2 bases from V and 3 from J, leaving 11 bases between them. The CDR3 has 15 amino acids. The V gene's germline CDR1 is SEHNR and CDR2 FQNEAQ (reference sequence). The CDR3 loop reads CASSLQMGIYNEQFF. The DNA of the CDR3 is TGTGCCAGCAGCTTACAGATGGGGATCTACAATGAGCAGTTCTTC.

The chain recombines TRBV28 with TRBJ2-7; D is ambiguous. The CDR3 is 12 amino acids. CDR1 is MDHEN and CDR2 is SYDVKM in the germline V gene. Trimming cost V 2 bases and J 5 bases, with 7 bases left between them. In DNA form, the CDR3 reads TGTGCCAGCAGTTTAGTTACCAACGAGCAGTACTTC. It codes for CASSLVTNEQYF.

V is TRBV5-4 and J is TRBJ2-4; D may be TRBD1 (5 bases). Looked up from germline, CDR1 is SGHNT and CDR2 is YYREEE (reference sequence). The V gene lost 0 bases and the J gene lost 8 bases, with 12 bases spanning the gap. The CDR3 is 14 residues long. DNA for the CDR3: TGTGCCAGCAGCTTGGAGGTGGGGCGTGACATTCAGTACTTC. Protein: CASSLEVGRDIQYF.

The J gene is TRBJ2-3, the V gene TRBV28; no firm D call. The germline gives CDR1 MDHEN, CDR2 SYDVKM. The CDR3 spans 13 residues. Trimming stripped 5 bases from V and 10 bases from J, with 16 bases between. CDR3 sequence reads: CASSIPNGWAQYF. Written as DNA, the CDR3 is TGTGCCAGCAGTATACCGAACGGTTGGGCGCAGTATTTT.

The chain has TRBV29-1 and TRBJ1-1; D is uncertain. Trimming took 4 bases from V and 1 from J, leaving 10 bases between them. This CDR3 is 13 amino acids long. CDR1 is SQVTM and CDR2 is ANQGSEA in the germline V gene. CDR3 coding DNA: TGCAGCGTTGTAGTCGGGCCGAACACTGAAGCTTTCTTT. Its protein is CSVVVGPNTEAFF.

This clone occurred a few times. The genes are TRBV5-6 and TRBJ2-7, with no clear D. V was pared by 2 bases and J by 6 bases, with 15 bases between. Germline V gives CDR1 SGHDT, CDR2 YYEEEE. The CDR3 totals 14 residues. CDR3 DNA: TGTGCCAGCAGCTTTGGCGTGGATGGGGTCGAGCAGTACTTC. Translation gives CASSFGVDGVEQYF. Combining the CDR3 with reference TRBV5-6 and TRBJ2-7 gives the whole variable domain DAGVTQSPTHLIKTRGQQVTLRCSPKSGHDTVSWYQQALGQGPQFIFQYYEEEERQRGNFPDRFSGHQFPNYSSELNVNALLLGDSALYLCASSFGVDGVEQYFGPGTRLTVT.

V is TRBV10-3 and J is TRBJ2-2; no reliable D call. This CDR3 is built from 13 residues. Trimming took 3 bases from V and 1 from J, leaving 3 bases between them. Germline CDR1 ENHRY, CDR2 SYGVKD. CDR3: CAISDMNTGELFF. The DNA of the CDR3 is TGTGCCATCAGTGACATGAACACCGGGGAGCTGTTTTTT.

This chain links TRBV29-1 with TRBJ1-2, with unresolved D. The CDR3 loop spans 12 amino acids. The V gene lost 6 bases and the J gene lost 2 bases, with 10 bases spanning the gap. Germline assignment: CDR1 SQVTM and CDR2 ANQGSEA. CDR3 residues: CSVQDGNYGYTF. The CDR3 nucleotides read TGCAGCGTCCAGGACGGAAACTATGGCTACACCTTC.

The V and J genes are TRBV2 and TRBJ2-7; D may match TRBD1 or TRBD2 (5 bases each). V shed 8 bases and J shed 2 bases, with 13 bases lying between them. The CDR3 is 13 amino acids. CDR1 SNHLY and CDR2 FYNNEI come from the germline V gene. The DNA of the CDR3 is TGTGCCAGCCATCGGGACGTAGCCTACGAGCAGTACTTC. Translated: CASHRDVAYEQYF.

Only a few counts were recorded for this clone. The genes are TRBV28 and TRBJ1-1; D is perhaps TRBD1 (5 bases). This CDR3 spans 14 amino acids. Germline V gene data show CDR1 as MDHEN and CDR2 as SYDVKM. V was trimmed by 3 bases and J by 1 base, leaving 9 bases between them. In DNA form, the CDR3 reads TGTGCCAGCAGTTTGGCAGGGCCGAACACTGAAGCTTTCTTT. Translation gives CASSLAGPNTEAFF. Variable domain in full (rest from reference TRBV28 and TRBJ1-1): DVKVTQSSRYLVKRTGEKVFLECVQDMDHENMFWYRQDPGLGLRLIYFSYDVKMKEKGDIPEGYSVSREKKERFSLILESASTNQTSMYLCASSLAGPNTEAFFGQGTRLTVV.

The CDR3 here is CASSEFLGQYF. The CDR3 DNA sequence: TGTGCCAGCAGTGAATTCTTAGGGCAGTATTTT. The rearrangement uses TRBV6-1 and TRBJ2-3; D is unresolved. Germline V gene data show CDR1 as MNHNS and CDR2 as SASEGT. Trimming took 2 bases from V and 11 from J, leaving 8 bases between them. There are 11 residues in the CDR3.

The chain recombines TRBV14 with TRBJ2-7; TRBD2 is a possible D gene (5 bases). Germline V gene data show CDR1 as SGHDN and CDR2 as FVKESK. V was shortened by 0 bases and J by 0 bases, with 12 bases between the two germline ends. CDR3 length: 16 amino acids. The CDR3 loop is CASSQEYSASSYEQYF. The CDR3 DNA reads as TGTGCCAGCAGCCAAGAGTATAGCGCGAGCTCCTACGAGCAGTACTTC.

This clone was seen more than once but under ten times. The chain uses TRBV5-4 and TRBJ1-2; D remains unclear. Per germline, CDR1 SGHNT and CDR2 YYREEE (reference sequence). The germline V and J ends were trimmed by 4 bases and 6 bases, with 22 bases remaining between them. This CDR3 contains 16 residues. The CDR3 here is CASSPVDRKNQHGYTF. CDR3 DNA sequence: TGTGCCAGCAGCCCGGTTGACCGTAAGAACCAACATGGCTACACCTTC.

This clone was seen at least ten times. V gene TRBV7-9 combines with J gene TRBJ1-3; 7 nucleotides agree with TRBD1. The CDR3 sequence is 16 residues long. Germline loops: CDR1 SEHNR, CDR2 FQNEAQ (reference sequence). V lost 8 bases, J lost 1 base, and 11 bases stayed unmatched. The CDR3: CASSRDSERSGNTIYF. The CDR3 DNA is TGTGCCAGCTCGAGGGACAGCGAACGATCTGGAAACACCATATATTTT.

This clone appeared a few times. This chain links TRBV29-1 with TRBJ2-5; D call uncertain. The germline V and J ends were trimmed by 7 bases and 4 bases, with 10 bases remaining between them. Looked up from germline, CDR1 is SQVTM and CDR2 is ANQGSEA. There are 11 residues in the CDR3. As DNA, the CDR3 is TGCAGCGCTCTAGTGGGAGAGACCCAGTACTTC. This gives the protein CSALVGETQYF.

V and J are TRBV5-1 and TRBJ2-1, with 8 nucleotides matching TRBD1. Germline trimming cut 3 bases from V and 3 bases from J; bases unmatched to any gene: 5. CDR1 is SGHRS, CDR2 YFSETQ, per germline. The CDR3 is made up of 15 amino acids. The CDR3 bases are TGCGCCAGCAGCTCCTCTGGACAGGGCTACAATGAGCAGTTCTTC. Protein sequence: CASSSSGQGYNEQFF.

The chain employs TRBV10-2 and TRBJ2-7; D perhaps matches TRBD1 (6 bases). Germline V lookup: CDR1 WSHSY, CDR2 SAAADI. The CDR3 spans 17 residues. V gave up 0 bases and J gave up 2 bases, with 17 bases separating them. The CDR3 sequence: CASSESHYRAGAYEQYF. The CDR3, as DNA: TGCGCCAGCAGTGAGTCCCATTACAGGGCTGGGGCCTACGAGCAGTACTTC.

V is TRBV29-1 and J is TRBJ2-7; 11 bases are a match to TRBD2. Germline assignment: CDR1 SQVTM and CDR2 ANQGSEA. This CDR3 is 13 amino acids long. J gave up 5 bases and V 7 bases, and 7 bases lay outside the gene matches. The CDR3 region has the DNA TGCAGCGCCACTAGCGGGAGTACCAACGAGCAGTACTTC. The encoded protein is CSATSGSTNEQYF.

A few counts support this clone. Other DNA sequences from this sample encode an identical CDR3 as well. The CDR3 here is CASRPPAGELFF. CDR3 bases: TGTGCCAGTAGACCCCCCGCAGGGGAGCTGTTTTTT. The V and J genes are TRBV19 and TRBJ2-2, with D uncertain. V was trimmed by 6 bases and J by 8 bases, leaving 10 bases between them. This CDR3 has 12 residues. CDR1 LNHDA and CDR2 SQIVND come from the germline V gene (reference sequence).

This chain connects TRBV30 to TRBJ2-6, with D possibly called TRBD1 or TRBD2 (5 bases each). The germline CDR1 and CDR2 sequences are GTSNPN and SVGIG (reference sequence). V lost 6 bases and J lost 2, with 11 bases in between. There are 14 residues in the CDR3. CDR3 nucleotide sequence: TGTGCCTGTTCAGGGAGCGCTGGGGCCAACGTCCTGACTTTC. This sequence encodes CACSGSAGANVLTF.

The chain joins TRBV4-3 to TRBJ2-1, with TRBD2 identical over 7 bases. V gave up 0 bases and J gave up 2 bases; unmatched junction bases: 4. This CDR3 has 16 amino acids. Germline assignment: CDR1 LGHNA and CDR2 YSLEER. The CDR3 DNA reads as TGCGCCAGCAGCCAAGATGCGGGAGTGACCTACAATGAGCAGTTCTTC. Translated, it gives CASSQDAGVTYNEQFF.

The chain couples TRBV9 to TRBJ2-1; the match to TRBD1 covers 7 bases. With V trimmed by 5 bases and J by 4 bases, 12 bases remained unmatched. The CDR3 is 16 residues long. The germline CDR1 and CDR2 sequences are SGDLS and YYNGEE. The CDR3, as DNA: TGTGCCAGCAGTTCGAGGCGACAGGGAATATACAATGAGCAGTTCTTC. This codes for CASSSRRQGIYNEQFF.

This chain connects TRBV30 to TRBJ2-3; D is unresolved. CDR1 and CDR2 (germline): GTSNPN, SVGIG (reference sequence). The CDR3 is 13 residues long. V was shortened by 0 bases and J by 2 bases, with 6 bases between the two germline ends. CDR3 DNA: TGTGCCTGGAGTGTAAGCGTCACAGATACGCAGTATTTT. This translates into CAWSVSVTDTQYF.

This clone was seen more than once but under ten times. The V gene is TRBV30, the J gene TRBJ1-1; D not resolved. Germline lookup yields CDR1 GTSNPN and CDR2 SVGIG (reference sequence). The CDR3 extends over 14 amino acids. V shed 0 bases and J shed 1 base, with 9 bases lying between them. The CDR3 sequence is CAWSVPTSNTEAFF. CDR3 nucleotides: TGTGCCTGGAGTGTACCGACCTCGAACACTGAAGCTTTCTTT.

This clone was recorded only once. The CDR3 reads CASSYRDRDYNEQFF. The DNA of the CDR3 is TGTGCCAGCAGCTACCGGGACAGGGACTACAATGAGCAGTTCTTC. The chain couples TRBV5-6 to TRBJ2-1; 9 bases agree with TRBD1. The CDR3 sequence is 15 residues long. V trimming: 3 bases; J trimming: 3 bases; junction bases outside the gene matches: 4. Germline V gives CDR1 SGHDT, CDR2 YYEEEE.

This chain uses TRBV10-3 with TRBJ2-1; 10 bases align to TRBD2. V shed 4 bases, J shed 6 bases, and the junction held 6 bases outside the gene matches. Germline V gives CDR1 ENHRY, CDR2 SYGVKD. The CDR3 extends over 15 amino acids. As DNA, the CDR3 is TGTGCCATCAGTGTAGGAGCGGGAGGGACCAATGAGCAGTTCTTC. Translated: CAISVGAGGTNEQFF.

V usage is TRBV11-2 and J usage is TRBJ2-7, with D unclear. V was shortened by 3 bases and J by 0 bases, with 15 bases between the two germline ends. In germline, CDR1 is SGHAT, CDR2 FQNNGV. The CDR3 has 16 amino acids. CDR3 amino acids: CASSFPAQISSYEQYF. The CDR3 nucleotides are TGTGCCAGCAGCTTTCCTGCTCAGATTAGCTCCTACGAGCAGTACTTC.